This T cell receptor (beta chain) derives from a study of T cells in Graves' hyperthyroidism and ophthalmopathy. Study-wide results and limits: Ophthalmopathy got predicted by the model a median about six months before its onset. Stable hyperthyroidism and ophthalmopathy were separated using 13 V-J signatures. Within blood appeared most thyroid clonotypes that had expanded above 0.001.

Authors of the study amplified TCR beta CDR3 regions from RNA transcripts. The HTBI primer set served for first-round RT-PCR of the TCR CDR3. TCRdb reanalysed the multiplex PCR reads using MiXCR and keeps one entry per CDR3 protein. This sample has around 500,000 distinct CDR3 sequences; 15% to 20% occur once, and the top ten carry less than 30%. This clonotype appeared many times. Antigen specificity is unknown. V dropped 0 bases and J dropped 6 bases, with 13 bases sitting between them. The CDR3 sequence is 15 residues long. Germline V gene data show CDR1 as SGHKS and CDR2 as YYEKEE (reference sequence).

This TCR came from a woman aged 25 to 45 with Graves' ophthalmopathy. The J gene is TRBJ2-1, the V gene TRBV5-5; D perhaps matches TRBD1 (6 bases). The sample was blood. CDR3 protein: CASSLDKTGANEQFF. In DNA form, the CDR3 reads TGTGCCAGCAGCTTGGATAAGACAGGCGCCAATGAGCAGTTCTTC.